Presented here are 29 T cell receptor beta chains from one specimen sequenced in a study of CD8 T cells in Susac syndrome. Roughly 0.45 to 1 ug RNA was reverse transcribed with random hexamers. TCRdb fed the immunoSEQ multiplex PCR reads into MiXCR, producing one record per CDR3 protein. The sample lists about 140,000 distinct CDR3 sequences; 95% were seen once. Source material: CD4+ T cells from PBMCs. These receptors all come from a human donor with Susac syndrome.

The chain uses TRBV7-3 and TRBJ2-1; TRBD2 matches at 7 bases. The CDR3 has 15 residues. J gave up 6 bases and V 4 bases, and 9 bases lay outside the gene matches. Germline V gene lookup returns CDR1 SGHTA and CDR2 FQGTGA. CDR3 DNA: TGTGCCAGCAGCTCCTTAGCGGGTCCCCTCAATGAGCAGTTCTTC. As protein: CASSSLAGPLNEQFF.

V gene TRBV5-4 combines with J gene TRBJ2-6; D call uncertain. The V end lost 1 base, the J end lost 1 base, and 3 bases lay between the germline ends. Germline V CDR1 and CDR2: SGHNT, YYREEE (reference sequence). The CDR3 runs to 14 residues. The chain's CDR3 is CASSLSSGANVLTF. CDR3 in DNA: TGTGCCAGCAGCTTGTCTTCTGGGGCCAACGTCCTGACTTTC.

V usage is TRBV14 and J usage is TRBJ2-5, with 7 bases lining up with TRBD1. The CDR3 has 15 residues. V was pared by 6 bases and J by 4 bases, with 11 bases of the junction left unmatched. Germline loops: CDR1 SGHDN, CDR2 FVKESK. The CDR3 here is CASSKRGRGRETQYF. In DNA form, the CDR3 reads TGTGCCAGCAGTAAAAGGGGGCGAGGGAGAGAGACCCAGTACTTC.

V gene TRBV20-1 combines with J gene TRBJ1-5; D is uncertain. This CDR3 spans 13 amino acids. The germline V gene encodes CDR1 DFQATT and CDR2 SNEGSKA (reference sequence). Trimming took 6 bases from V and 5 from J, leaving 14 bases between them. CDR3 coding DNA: TGCAGTGCCAAAGGGCAGCCCCATCAGCCCCAGCATTTT. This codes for CSAKGQPHQPQHF.

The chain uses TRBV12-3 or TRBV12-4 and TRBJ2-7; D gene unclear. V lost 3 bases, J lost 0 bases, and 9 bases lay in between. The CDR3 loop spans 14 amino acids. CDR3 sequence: CASSLNRRSYEQYF. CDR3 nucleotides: TGTGCCAGCAGTTTGAACAGACGCTCCTACGAGCAGTACTTC.

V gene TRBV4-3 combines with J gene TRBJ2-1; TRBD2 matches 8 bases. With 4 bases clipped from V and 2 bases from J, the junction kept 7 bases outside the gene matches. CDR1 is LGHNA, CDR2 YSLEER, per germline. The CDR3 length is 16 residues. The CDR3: CASSRRLGLAYNEQFF. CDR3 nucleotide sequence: TGCGCCAGCAGCCGGAGGTTGGGACTAGCCTACAATGAGCAGTTCTTC.

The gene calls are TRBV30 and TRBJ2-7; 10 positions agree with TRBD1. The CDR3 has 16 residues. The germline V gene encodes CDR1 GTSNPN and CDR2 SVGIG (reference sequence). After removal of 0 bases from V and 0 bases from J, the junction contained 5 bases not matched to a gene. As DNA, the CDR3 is TGTGCCTGGAGTGTACGGGGGACAGGGGTCTCCTACGAGCAGTACTTC. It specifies CAWSVRGTGVSYEQYF.

The CDR3 DNA reads TGTGCCAGCAGCTTAAGTCTAGCGGGAACTAATGAGCAGTTCTTC. Its protein is CASSLSLAGTNEQFF. The V gene is TRBV13, the J gene TRBJ2-1; 9 bases align to TRBD2. Germline V gene sequence: CDR1 PRHDT, CDR2 FYEKMQ (reference sequence). V dropped 2 bases and J dropped 7; count of bases not matched to a gene: 6. This CDR3 region has 15 residues.

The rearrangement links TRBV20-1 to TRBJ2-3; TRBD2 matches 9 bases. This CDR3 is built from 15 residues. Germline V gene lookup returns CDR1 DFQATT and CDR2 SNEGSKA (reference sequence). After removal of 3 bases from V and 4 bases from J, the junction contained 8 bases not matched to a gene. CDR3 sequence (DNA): TGCAGTGCTAGTCCTAGCGGGGTTTGGGCAGATACGCAGTATTTT. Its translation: CSASPSGVWADTQYF.

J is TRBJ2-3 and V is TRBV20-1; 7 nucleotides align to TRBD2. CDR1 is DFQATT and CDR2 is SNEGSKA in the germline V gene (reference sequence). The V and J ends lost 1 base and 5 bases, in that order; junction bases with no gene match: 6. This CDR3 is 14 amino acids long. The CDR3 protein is CSARVTSRVDTQYF. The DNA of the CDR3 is TGCAGTGCTAGAGTGACTAGCAGGGTAGATACGCAGTATTTT.

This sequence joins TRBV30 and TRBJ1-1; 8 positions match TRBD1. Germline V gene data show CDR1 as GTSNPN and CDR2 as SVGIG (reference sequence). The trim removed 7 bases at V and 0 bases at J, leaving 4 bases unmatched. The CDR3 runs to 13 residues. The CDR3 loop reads CAYGTGVNTEAFF. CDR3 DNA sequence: TGTGCCTACGGGACAGGCGTGAACACTGAAGCTTTCTTT.

CDR3 sequence (DNA): TGTGCCAGCAAAACAGAGTTGAACACTGAAGCTTTCTTT. Translating it yields CASKTELNTEAFF. This chain uses TRBV2 with TRBJ1-1; D not certain. Trimming left V 7 bases short and J 0 bases short, with 9 bases between. This CDR3 has 13 residues. Germline V CDR1 and CDR2: SNHLY, FYNNEI.

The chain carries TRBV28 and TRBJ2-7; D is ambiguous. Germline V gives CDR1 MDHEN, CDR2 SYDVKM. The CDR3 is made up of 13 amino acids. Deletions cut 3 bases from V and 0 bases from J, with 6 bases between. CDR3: CASSLGSSYEQYF. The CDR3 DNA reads TGTGCCAGCAGTTTGGGCAGCTCCTACGAGCAGTACTTC. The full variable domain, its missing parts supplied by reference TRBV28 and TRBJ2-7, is DVKVTQSSRYLVKRTGEKVFLECVQDMDHENMFWYRQDPGLGLRLIYFSYDVKMKEKGDIPEGYSVSREKKERFSLILESASTNQTSMYLCASSLGSSYEQYFGPGTRLTVT.

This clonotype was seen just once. The chain's CDR3 is CSARASGGNQETQYF. Written as DNA, the CDR3 is TGCAGTGCTAGAGCTAGCGGGGGGAACCAAGAGACCCAGTACTTC. The V call is TRBV20-1, the J call TRBJ2-5, with 11 bases aligning to TRBD2. V lost 1 base to trimming and J lost 0 bases; unmatched junction nucleotides: 1. The CDR3 totals 15 residues. The germline V gene has CDR1 DFQATT and CDR2 SNEGSKA (reference sequence).

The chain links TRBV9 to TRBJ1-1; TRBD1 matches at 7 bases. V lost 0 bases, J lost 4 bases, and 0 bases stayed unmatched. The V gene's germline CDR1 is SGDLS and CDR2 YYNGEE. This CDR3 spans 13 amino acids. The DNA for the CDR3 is TGTGCCAGCAGCGTAGGACAGGGCACTGAAGCTTTCTTT. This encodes CASSVGQGTEAFF.

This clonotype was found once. The CDR3 region is CASSHKRLGTEKLFF. CDR3 coding DNA: TGCGCCAGCAGCCATAAAAGGCTCGGAACTGAAAAACTGTTTTTT. The genes are TRBV4-3 and TRBJ1-4; D ambiguous. Germline lookup yields CDR1 LGHNA and CDR2 YSLEER. There are 15 residues in the CDR3. V was pared by 3 bases and J by 7 bases, with 15 bases between.

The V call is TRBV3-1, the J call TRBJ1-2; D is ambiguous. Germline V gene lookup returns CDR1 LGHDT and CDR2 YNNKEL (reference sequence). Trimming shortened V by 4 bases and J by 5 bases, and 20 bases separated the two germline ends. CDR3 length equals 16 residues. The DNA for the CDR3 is TGTGCCAGCAGCCCCGCGTCGGCAGGAAATATTTATGGCTACACCTTC. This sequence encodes CASSPASAGNIYGYTF. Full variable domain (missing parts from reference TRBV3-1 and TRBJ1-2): DTAVSQTPKYLVTQMGNDKSIKCEQNLGHDTMYWYKQDSKKFLKIMFSYNNKELIINETVPNRFSPKSPDKAHLNLHINSLELGDSAVYFCASSPASAGNIYGYTFGSGTRLTVV.

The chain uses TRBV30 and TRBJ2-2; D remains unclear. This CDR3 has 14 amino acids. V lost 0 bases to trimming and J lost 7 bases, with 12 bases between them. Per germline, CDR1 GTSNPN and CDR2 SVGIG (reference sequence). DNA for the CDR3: TGTGCCTGGAGTGTATTACAGCACGGCGGGGAGCTGTTTTTT. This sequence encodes CAWSVLQHGGELFF. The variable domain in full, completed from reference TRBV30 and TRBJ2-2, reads SQTIHQWPATLVQPVGSPLSLECTVEGTSNPNLYWYRQAAGRGLQLLFYSVGIGQISSEVPQNLSASRPQDRQFILSSKKLLLSDSGFYLCAWSVLQHGGELFFGEGSRLTVL.

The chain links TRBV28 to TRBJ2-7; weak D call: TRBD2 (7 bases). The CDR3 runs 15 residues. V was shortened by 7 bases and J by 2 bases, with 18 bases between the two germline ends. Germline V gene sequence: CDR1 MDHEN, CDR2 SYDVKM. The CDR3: CASTRGGGAAYEQYF. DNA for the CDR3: TGTGCCAGCACCAGAGGGGGGGGCGCGGCCTACGAGCAGTACTTC.

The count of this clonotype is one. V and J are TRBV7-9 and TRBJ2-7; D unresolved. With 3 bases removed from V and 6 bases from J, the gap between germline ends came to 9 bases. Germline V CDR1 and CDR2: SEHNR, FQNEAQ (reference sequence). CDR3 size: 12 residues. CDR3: CASSFDTAEQYF. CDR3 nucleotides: TGTGCCAGCAGCTTTGACACTGCCGAGCAGTACTTC.

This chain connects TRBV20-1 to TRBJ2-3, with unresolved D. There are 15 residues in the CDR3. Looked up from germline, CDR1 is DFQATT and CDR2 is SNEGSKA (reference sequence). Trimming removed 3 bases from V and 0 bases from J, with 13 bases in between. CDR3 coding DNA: TGCAGTGCTAGCTTTGTCGGCAGAAGCACAGATACGCAGTATTTT. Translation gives CSASFVGRSTDTQYF.

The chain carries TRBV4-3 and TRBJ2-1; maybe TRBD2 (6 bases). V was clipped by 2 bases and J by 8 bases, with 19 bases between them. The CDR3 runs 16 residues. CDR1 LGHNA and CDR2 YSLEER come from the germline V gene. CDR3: CASSQKAGGKAHEQFF. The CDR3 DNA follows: TGCGCCAGCAGCCAAAAGGCCGGCGGGAAGGCTCATGAGCAGTTCTTC.

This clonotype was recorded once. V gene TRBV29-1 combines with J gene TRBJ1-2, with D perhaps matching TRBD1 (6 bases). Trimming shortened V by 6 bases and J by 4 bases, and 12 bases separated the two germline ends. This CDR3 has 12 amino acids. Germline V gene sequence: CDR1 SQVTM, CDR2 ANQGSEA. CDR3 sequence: CSVGDIGYGYTF. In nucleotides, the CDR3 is TGCAGCGTGGGGGACATCGGCTATGGCTACACCTTC.

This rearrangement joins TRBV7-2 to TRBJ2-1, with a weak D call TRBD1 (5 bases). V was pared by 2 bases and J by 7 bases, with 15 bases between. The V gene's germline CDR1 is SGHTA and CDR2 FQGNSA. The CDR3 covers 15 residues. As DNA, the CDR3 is TGTGCCAGCAGCTTAACTCAGGGTAAGGCGAATGAGCAGTTCTTC. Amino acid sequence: CASSLTQGKANEQFF.

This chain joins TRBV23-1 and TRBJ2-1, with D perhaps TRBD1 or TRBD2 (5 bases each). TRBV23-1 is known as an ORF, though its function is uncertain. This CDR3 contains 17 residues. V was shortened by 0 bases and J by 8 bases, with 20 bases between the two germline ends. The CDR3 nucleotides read TGCGCCAGCAGTCAATCGGATCGGGACCCCCACGGCGATGAGCAGTTCTTC. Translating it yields CASSQSDRDPHGDEQFF.

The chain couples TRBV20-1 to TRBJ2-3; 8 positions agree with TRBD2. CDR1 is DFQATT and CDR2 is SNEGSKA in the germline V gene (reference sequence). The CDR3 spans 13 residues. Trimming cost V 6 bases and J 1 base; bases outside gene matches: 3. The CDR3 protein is CSALTSGTDTQYF. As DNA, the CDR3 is TGCAGTGCCCTGACTAGCGGCACAGATACGCAGTATTTT.

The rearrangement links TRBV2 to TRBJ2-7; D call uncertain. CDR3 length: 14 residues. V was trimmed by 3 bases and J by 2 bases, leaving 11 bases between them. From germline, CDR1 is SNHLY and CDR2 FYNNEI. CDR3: CASSERSGAYEQYF. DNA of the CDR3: TGTGCCAGCAGTGAGCGGAGTGGCGCCTACGAGCAGTACTTC.

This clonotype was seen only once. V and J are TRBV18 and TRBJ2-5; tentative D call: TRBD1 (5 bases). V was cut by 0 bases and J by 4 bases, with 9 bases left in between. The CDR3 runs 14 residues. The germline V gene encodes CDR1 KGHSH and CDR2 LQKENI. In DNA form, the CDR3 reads TGTGCCAGCTCACCACCGGCCAGGGCAGAGACCCAGTACTTC. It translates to CASSPPARAETQYF.

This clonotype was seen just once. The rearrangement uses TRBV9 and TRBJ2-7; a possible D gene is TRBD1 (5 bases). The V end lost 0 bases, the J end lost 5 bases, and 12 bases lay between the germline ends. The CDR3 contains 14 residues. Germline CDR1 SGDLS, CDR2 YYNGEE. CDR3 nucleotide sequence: TGTGCCAGCAGCGTAGACGGCAGGGTCCACGAGCAGTACTTC. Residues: CASSVDGRVHEQYF. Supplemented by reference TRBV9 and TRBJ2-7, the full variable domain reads DSGVTQTPKHLITATGQRVTLRCSPRSGDLSVYWYQQSLDQGLQFLIQYYNGEERAKGNILERFSAQQFPDLHSELNLSSLELGDSALYFCASSVDGRVHEQYFGPGTRLTVT.